This note documents a single TCR beta chain sequence. The sample holds one count of this clone. Its specific antigen is unknown. No base quality values were provided; no much bigger clone lies one nucleotide off. No immune events, such as infections, were documented for the healthy donors during the collection period. Time-dependent variance in a beta-binomial model of T-cell clone differential abundance was calibrated using healthy-donor blood repertoires as a training cohort. The training cohort was composed of approximately ten healthy donors, 3 female and 7 male. The donors were between roughly 29 and 70 years old, with an average age of roughly 40 years. Whole blood, obtained from a commercial supplier, was collected from each healthy donor at three time points spaced approximately two weeks apart. For immunosequencing, genomic DNA was extracted from whole blood that had not been sorted. This specimen belongs to a study of identifying expanded T cells in peripheral blood (dated 2019 in TCRdb). A note on the overall study: Technical replicates were generated by sequencing separate aliquots of the same genomic DNA pool, with four replicates compared pairwise.

The immunoSEQ Assay, which relies on bias-controlled multiplex PCR amplification of genomic DNA, was used to profile TCRbeta CDR3 regions. As for how the authors treated the data: To quantify the absolute abundance of each unique TCRbeta CDR3 region, the sequences were collapsed and filtered. Differential abundance was assessed using a binomial (Fisher-equivalent) model and a beta-binomial model in which time-dependent variance fitted from healthy donors was added. Clones with fewer than 5 combined templates were removed, and a clone was called differentially abundant if the clone's Benjamini-Hochberg FDR was below 0.01. Beta-binomial variance was modeled as a function of total template count across the two samples using the form v = (b*log(k)+a)^2. This immuneACCESS table, as held by TCRdb, lists in-frame sequences with V and J called but not all clones. Of the missing ones, under half trace to an unresolved V gene in checked studies; the others have no known cause. V, J and clone size are those of that table, while D and trimming were read from the DNA. This sample has more than 65,000 clones in its table, and approximately 90% of those were observed once. Approximately 2.8% of the sample is taken by the ten largest.

V loses 3 bases, J loses 8 bases, and the germline ends lie 11 bases apart. The CDR3 runs 13 residues from the cysteine to the phenylalanine. Of all the DNA, just the CDR3 is kept, 39 bases in frame from base 1. For CDR1 and CDR2, the germline V gene lists MRHNA and SNTAGT. Broader findings and caveats from the paper: It was expected by the authors that biological variance in healthy repertoires might increase further over much longer intervals, such as months to years. The binomial model flagged approximately 1.2 differentially abundant clones between technical replicates, compared with approximately 16 over about 2 weeks and 19 to 20 over roughly 4 weeks. Variance in clone template counts between approximately 2-week samples significantly increased with total template count across all healthy donors. The beta-binomial model significantly reduced the number of clones called differentially abundant and the false-positive rate across all healthy-donor time intervals.

This TCR derives from a person between 18 and 70 years old in good health. The sequence links TRBV6-4 to TRBJ2-4, with the D assignment possibly TRBD1 or TRBD2, given 5 matching bases for each. Sequencing was done on a sample of blood. This receptor has the CDR3 CASSEEVGDIQYF. The DNA sequence reads TGTGCCAGCAGTGAAGAAGTGGGGGACATTCAGTACTTC.